The entry below describes one T cell receptor (beta chain). CDR3 length equals 14 residues. Germline CDR1 is ENHRY and CDR2 is SYGVKD. V lost 8 bases to trimming and J lost 6 bases; unmatched junction nucleotides: 7. TCR beta CDR3 regions were amplified from RNA transcripts. During a first-round RT-PCR of the TCR CDR3, the HTBI primer set was used. TCRdb re-called the multiplex PCR reads with MiXCR, one entry per CDR3 protein. This repertoire shows roughly 500,000 distinct CDR3 sequences, roughly 46% found once; its top ten account for around 20%. The record originates from a study of T cells in Graves' hyperthyroidism and ophthalmopathy.

The sequencing input was peripheral blood or thyroid tissue (not recorded which). This sequence was found in an adult woman with Graves' disease, either hyperthyroidism or ophthalmopathy (not recorded which). The V call is TRBV10-3, the J call TRBJ2-2; the match to TRBD2 covers 9 bases. CDR3 amino acids: CAIAGGMGAGELFF. As DNA, the CDR3 is TGTGCCATCGCGGGGGGGATGGGGGCCGGGGAGCTGTTTTTT.